The rows below give T cell receptor beta chains drawn from one sample of a study of identical twins. TCRdb itself ran the 5' RACE reads through MiXCR, one entry per CDR3 protein. This table has some 760,000 distinct CDR3 sequences, around a sixth appearing once. These data also featured in a second study, about T cells expressing NK-cell markers.

The sequencing input was PBMCs. The source of these receptors is a woman between 18 and 29 years old in good health. The CDR3 runs from the conserved cysteine through the conserved F or W. Fields, in order: clone size, J gene, D gene, V gene, CDR3 protein, CDR3 DNA. D genes are given only for firm matches. Not all rows give a size; the values are once, few, many and, for expanded clones, a class.

many | TRBJ2-5 | TRBD2 | TRBV12-3/TRBV12-4 | CASSPRLAGEGETQYF | TGTGCCAGCAGTCCTAGACTAGCGGGGGAGGGAGAGACCCAGTACTTC
- | TRBJ2-3 | - | TRBV29-1 | CSVVGLADVADTQYF | TGCAGCGTTGTCGGTCTAGCTGACGTCGCAGATACGCAGTATTTT
- | TRBJ1-1 | TRBD1 | TRBV10-3 | CAISFSGQGAAEAFF | TGTGCCATCAGTTTTTCTGGACAGGGGGCGGCTGAAGCTTTCTTT
few | TRBJ1-2 | - | TRBV6-5 | CASSETPYGYTF | TGTGCCAGCAGCGAGACACCCTATGGCTACACCTTC
many | TRBJ2-5 | - | TRBV7-3 | CASSLISGETQYF | TGTGCCAGCAGCTTAATTAGCGGAGAGACCCAGTACTTC
- | TRBJ2-7 | - | TRBV5-1 | CASSLIGGEQYF | TGCGCCAGCAGCTTGATAGGCGGCGAGCAGTACTTC
- | TRBJ2-2 | TRBD1 | TRBV9 | CASSPRTGTNTGELFF | TGTGCCAGCAGCCCGCGGACAGGGACTAACACCGGGGAGCTGTTTTTT
- | TRBJ1-2 | - | TRBV12-3/TRBV12-4 | CASSSQGRFYGYTF | TGTGCCAGCAGTTCCCAGGGACGGTTCTATGGCTACACCTTC
- | TRBJ2-5 | TRBD2 | TRBV15 | CATSRGGVAGVETQYF | TGTGCCACCAGCAGAGGGGGAGTAGCGGGAGTGGAGACCCAGTACTTC
few | TRBJ2-3 | TRBD2 | TRBV6-5 | CASSYSRGGGDTQYF | TGTGCCAGCAGTTACTCGCGGGGGGGCGGAGATACGCAGTATTTT
few | TRBJ1-5 | - | TRBV7-2 | CASSVNPAANQPQHF | TGTGCCAGCAGCGTCAACCCAGCAGCTAATCAGCCCCAGCATTTT
- | TRBJ2-1 | TRBD2 | TRBV18 | CASSPWGTSGKNEQFF | TGTGCCAGCTCACCATGGGGGACTAGCGGGAAGAATGAGCAGTTCTTC
many | TRBJ2-5 | - | TRBV20-1 | CSASGIQETQYF | TGCAGTGCTTCCGGGATACAAGAGACCCAGTACTTC
- | TRBJ1-5 | - | TRBV7-2 | CASRGRVGVQPQHF | TGTGCCAGCAGGGGAAGGGTCGGGGTTCAGCCCCAGCATTTT
- | TRBJ1-1 | - | TRBV6-2/TRBV6-3 | CASSYLTVNTEAFF | TGTGCCAGCAGTTATCTGACAGTGAACACTGAAGCTTTCTTT
- | TRBJ1-1 | - | TRBV7-2 | CASSLWGAEAFF | TGTGCCAGCAGCTTATGGGGCGCTGAAGCTTTCTTT
- | TRBJ2-5 | - | TRBV20-1 | CSASLLVQETQYF | TGCAGTGCTAGCCTACTAGTGCAAGAGACCCAGTACTTC
- | TRBJ1-3 | - | TRBV7-2 | CASSLWGRGGDTIYF | TGTGCCAGCAGCTTATGGGGCCGGGGAGGGGACACCATATATTTT
- | TRBJ2-1 | TRBD1 | TRBV9 | CASSVYRGNNEQFF | TGTGCCAGCAGCGTATACAGGGGGAACAATGAGCAGTTCTTC
few | TRBJ1-2 | - | TRBV11-2 | CASSLRVLDGYTF | TGTGCCAGCAGCTTACGGGTATTGGATGGCTACACCTTC
- | TRBJ1-5 | - | TRBV10-3 | CAISFGTSNQPQHF | TGTGCCATCAGTTTCGGGACATCAAATCAGCCCCAGCATTTT
many | TRBJ2-7 | TRBD1 | TRBV18 | CASSPADRGVHEQYF | TGTGCCAGCTCACCGGCGGACAGGGGGGTCCACGAGCAGTACTTC
- | TRBJ1-2 | - | TRBV6-5 | CASSWGPAPLGYGYTF | TGTGCCAGCAGTTGGGGTCCCGCGCCCCTAGGGTATGGCTACACCTTC
few | TRBJ2-5 | TRBD2 | TRBV20-1 | CSAPSSGHKETQYF | TGCAGTGCTCCTTCTAGCGGCCACAAAGAGACCCAGTACTTC
- | TRBJ2-3 | - | TRBV27 | CASSPTGLFFTDTQYF | TGTGCCAGCAGTCCAACGGGCCTGTTCTTTACAGATACGCAGTATTTT
- | TRBJ2-6 | TRBD2 | TRBV20-1 | CSARVAGGVSGANVLTF | TGCAGTGCTAGAGTGGCGGGGGGGGTGTCTGGGGCCAACGTCCTGACTTTC
- | TRBJ2-2 | - | TRBV11-3 | CASSLDGRSGELFF | TGTGCCAGCAGCTTAGATGGACGGTCCGGGGAGCTGTTTTTT
- | TRBJ1-1 | - | TRBV7-9 | CASKAGNTEAFF | TGTGCCAGCAAGGCAGGGAACACTGAAGCTTTCTTT